What follows are 25 T cell receptor beta chains derived from one specimen sequenced in a study of T cell repertoires in cytomegalovirus infection. TCRdb ran MiXCR on the reads and lists one entry per CDR3 protein. The sample includes about 920,000 distinct CDR3 sequences, about a third of them seen just once. These TCRs' antigens remain unknown. Specimen: cultured CD8+ T cells from PBMCs, collected from culture after CMV antigen stimulation. Receptors were obtained from a human donor in good health (CMV status not recorded). Some clones in this sample may be carry-over from other donors' samples.

The J gene is TRBJ2-3, the V gene TRBV9, with D perhaps TRBD2 (5 bases). Trimming took off 0 bases at V and 0 bases at J, with 8 bases between the two ends. CDR3 size: 15 residues. Looked up from germline, CDR1 is SGDLS and CDR2 is YYNGEE. CDR3 amino acids: CASSVVGKSTDTQYF. The CDR3 DNA reads TGTGCCAGCAGCGTAGTCGGGAAAAGCACAGATACGCAGTATTTT.

This clonotype was seen at least ten times. V usage is TRBV7-2 and J usage is TRBJ2-1, with 9 nucleotides matching TRBD1. Germline trimming cut 5 bases from V and 3 bases from J; bases unmatched to any gene: 11. The CDR3 sequence is 17 residues long. CDR1 is SGHTA, CDR2 FQGNSA, per germline. The CDR3 region is CASSITGGTGRYNEQFF. CDR3 DNA sequence: TGTGCCAGCAGCATCACGGGCGGGACAGGGCGCTACAATGAGCAGTTCTTC.

A few counts support this clonotype. The rearrangement uses TRBV4-3 and TRBJ1-6, with D possibly TRBD1 on 5 matching bases. Germline V gives CDR1 LGHNA, CDR2 YSLEER. This CDR3 spans 16 amino acids. V lost 0 bases and J 3 bases, leaving 9 bases between the germline ends. This CDR3 reads CASSQEYRNYNSPLHF. The CDR3 DNA follows: TGCGCCAGCAGCCAAGAGTACAGGAACTATAATTCACCCCTCCACTTT.

This chain joins TRBV11-1 and TRBJ2-5, with D possibly being TRBD1 or TRBD2 (5 bases each). Germline CDR1 reads SGHAT; CDR2 reads FQDESV (reference sequence). The V end lost 6 bases, the J end lost 4 bases, and 18 bases lay between the germline ends. The CDR3 loop spans 15 amino acids. In nucleotides, the CDR3 is TGTGCCAGCAGACTAGGGGTGGGGTTCACAGAGACCCAGTACTTC. Amino acid sequence: CASRLGVGFTETQYF.

This clonotype was seen a handful of times. V usage is TRBV7-3 and J usage is TRBJ2-3, with TRBD1 matching over 7 bases. Germline V gene data show CDR1 as SGHTA and CDR2 as FQGTGA. The CDR3 consists of 15 residues. The V and J ends lost 5 bases and 5 bases, in that order; junction bases with no gene match: 10. The CDR3 DNA is TGTGCCAGCAGCCCGAGGGACAGACTTATAGATACGCAGTATTTT. This codes for CASSPRDRLIDTQYF. Drawing the rest from reference TRBV7-3 and TRBJ2-3, the complete variable domain is GAGVSQTPSNKVTEKGKYVELRCDPISGHTALYWYRQSLGQGPEFLIYFQGTGAADDSGLPNDRFFAVRPEGSVSTLKIQRTERGDSAVYLCASSPRDRLIDTQYFGPGTRLTVL.

The V and J genes are TRBV23-1 and TRBJ2-7; 8 positions match TRBD1. TRBV23-1 is an ORF, and what it does is uncertain. The CDR3 is 15 amino acids. V dropped 4 bases and J dropped 2; count of bases not matched to a gene: 7. The CDR3 sequence is CASSLEGTGTYEQYV. The CDR3 coding sequence is TGCGCCAGCAGTCTCGAAGGGACAGGAACCTACGAGCAGTACGTC.

This clonotype was found many times. This chain uses TRBV11-2 with TRBJ1-1; D unclear. The CDR3 length is 13 residues. CDR1 SGHAT and CDR2 FQNNGV come from the germline V gene. V lost 1 base and J lost 5, with 8 bases in between. The DNA of the CDR3 is TGTGCCAGCAGCTTAGGGGGTAAGACTGAAGCTTTCTTT. It translates to CASSLGGKTEAFF.

The chain has TRBV10-2 and TRBJ2-7; D perhaps matches TRBD2 (6 bases). V was clipped by 7 bases and J by 5 bases, with 15 bases between them. Looked up from germline, CDR1 is WSHSY and CDR2 is SAAADI. The CDR3 contains 13 residues. The CDR3 protein is CASTRDFQHEQYF. The CDR3 bases are TGCGCCAGCACCCGGGACTTTCAACACGAGCAGTACTTC.

This clonotype was recorded a few times. CDR3: CASSESPGQITDTQYF. In DNA, the CDR3 is TGTGCCAGCAGTGAGTCTCCGGGACAGATCACAGATACGCAGTATTTT. The J gene is TRBJ2-3, the V gene TRBV27; TRBD1 matches at 7 bases. The ends lost 5 bases at V and 2 bases at J; junction bases unmatched: 10. The CDR3 has 16 residues. In germline, CDR1 is MNHEY, CDR2 SMNVEV (reference sequence).

This clonotype appeared a single time. V and J are TRBV6-6 and TRBJ2-7; D unresolved. The CDR3 has 14 amino acids. V was trimmed by 8 bases and J by 2 bases, leaving 16 bases between them. Per the germline V gene, CDR1 is MNHNY and CDR2 is SVGAGI (reference sequence). CDR3 nucleotides: TGTGCCAGCCTAATTCCCGACCGGACCTACGAGCAGTACTTC. Protein: CASLIPDRTYEQYF.

Comments on this clonotype: One base away lies a much larger clone, so this may be a sequencing read error. V is TRBV7-3 and J is TRBJ1-1, with D possibly TRBD1 on 5 matching bases. CDR1 is SGHTA, CDR2 FQGTGA, per germline. The CDR3 has 17 amino acids. The CDR3 DNA sequence: TGTGCCAACAGCCCAGGGATAGGATCCGATGCTTACACTGAAGCTTTCTTT. Amino acid sequence: CANSPGIGSDAYTEAFF.

The gene calls are TRBV25-1 and TRBJ1-1; D unresolved. Germline CDR1 is MGHDK and CDR2 is SYGVNS. The CDR3 loop spans 13 amino acids. CDR3 in DNA: TGTGTTAGCAGTGTAAAGGGTGGCCCTGAAGCTTTCTTT. Residues: CVSSVKGGPEAFF.

In this sample, this clonotype turned up once. The chain carries TRBV7-9 and TRBJ1-5; 7 bases line up with TRBD1. Trimming cost V 5 bases and J 6 bases; bases outside gene matches: 1. The germline CDR1 and CDR2 sequences are SEHNR and FQNEAQ (reference sequence). The CDR3 runs to 12 residues. The chain's CDR3 is CASSRDSQPQHF. The CDR3 DNA follows: TGTGCCAGCAGCAGGGACAGTCAGCCCCAGCATTTT.

The V and J genes are TRBV10-3 and TRBJ2-5, with D possibly matching TRBD2 (6 bases). The CDR3 has 13 residues. V lost 6 bases and J lost 5, with 13 bases in between. The germline CDR1 and CDR2 sequences are ENHRY and SYGVKD. CDR3 sequence (DNA): TGTGCCATCAGGACTAGTCAGGGCGAGACCCAGTACTTC. It encodes CAIRTSQGETQYF.

This clonotype turned up a few times. V and J are TRBV6-2 or TRBV6-3 and TRBJ1-1; TRBD1 is a possible D gene (6 bases). Trimming took off 6 bases at V and 1 base at J, with 12 bases between the two ends. The length of the CDR3 is 14 residues. CDR1 MNHEY and CDR2 SVGEGT come from the germline V gene. In DNA form, the CDR3 reads TGTGCCAGCAGGCTGGGACACCCGAACACTGAAGCTTTCTTT. Its protein product is CASRLGHPNTEAFF.

This clonotype has only a few counts. The V call is TRBV28, the J call TRBJ2-2; the D call may be TRBD1 or TRBD2 (5 bases each). The CDR3 contains 14 residues. V dropped 3 bases and J dropped 7 bases, with 12 bases sitting between them. Per the germline V gene, CDR1 is MDHEN and CDR2 is SYDVKM. The CDR3 bases are TGTGCCAGCAGTTTTTCAGGGACGGGCGGGGAGCTGTTTTTT. Its translation is CASSFSGTGGELFF. The full variable domain, in which reference TRBV28 and TRBJ2-2 provide the parts outside the CDR3, is DVKVTQSSRYLVKRTGEKVFLECVQDMDHENMFWYRQDPGLGLRLIYFSYDVKMKEKGDIPEGYSVSREKKERFSLILESASTNQTSMYLCASSFSGTGGELFFGEGSRLTVL.

This clonotype was counted a few times. The chain carries TRBV28 and TRBJ2-1; D might be TRBD2 (6 bases). Germline V gene data show CDR1 as MDHEN and CDR2 as SYDVKM. V lost 5 bases to trimming and J lost 6 bases, with 32 bases between them. CDR3 length: 20 residues. DNA for the CDR3: TGTGCCAGCAGTCCCCGGGGGTTGGGAATGACACCCCCCCCCGCCAATGAGCAGTTCTTC. This sequence encodes CASSPRGLGMTPPPANEQFF. The full variable domain, with the rest looked up from reference TRBV28 and TRBJ2-1, is DVKVTQSSRYLVKRTGEKVFLECVQDMDHENMFWYRQDPGLGLRLIYFSYDVKMKEKGDIPEGYSVSREKKERFSLILESASTNQTSMYLCASSPRGLGMTPPPANEQFFGPGTRLTVL.

The chain uses TRBV4-1 and TRBJ1-1; 9 bases are shared with TRBD1. The CDR3 totals 24 residues. Germline CDR1 and CDR2: MGHRA and YSYEKL. J was trimmed by 1 base and V by 0 bases; bases with no gene match: 27. CDR3 coding DNA: TGCGCCAGCAGCCAAGATTTCCTCACCCCCCCGGGTACAGGGGGCGCAAGCTGGAACACTGAAGCTTTCTTT. Amino acids: CASSQDFLTPPGTGGASWNTEAFF.

This chain uses TRBV4-2 with TRBJ1-1; D is possibly TRBD1 (5 bases). V dropped 1 base and J dropped 4 bases, with 7 bases sitting between them. The CDR3 loop spans 13 amino acids. Germline-derived CDR1 and CDR2 are LGHNA and YNFKEQ. The CDR3 coding sequence is TGTGCCAGCAGCCAAGGGGACGGCACTGAAGCTTTCTTT. Residues: CASSQGDGTEAFF.

This clonotype was recorded at least ten times. This chain uses TRBV7-6 with TRBJ1-1; D gene uncertain. CDR3 length: 16 amino acids. The V end was cut by 0 bases, the J end by 0 bases, with 11 bases between. The germline V gene has CDR1 SGHVS and CDR2 FNYEAQ. As DNA, the CDR3 is TGTGCCAGCAGCTTAGCGGGAGGGTCACTGAACACTGAAGCTTTCTTT. Amino acid sequence: CASSLAGGSLNTEAFF.

J is TRBJ2-1 and V is TRBV7-3; 9 bases are shared with TRBD2. This CDR3 is 15 amino acids long. The J segment lost 8 bases and the V segment lost 5 bases, leaving 10 bases of the junction unmatched. Germline V gene sequence: CDR1 SGHTA, CDR2 FQGTGA. CDR3 coding DNA: TGTGCCAGCAGCCCCACCGCGGGGGGGCGAGATGAGCAGTTCTTC. Amino acid sequence: CASSPTAGGRDEQFF.

This chain links TRBV6-2 or TRBV6-3 with TRBJ2-5, with D perhaps matching TRBD2 (6 bases). Trimming took off 4 bases at V and 1 base at J, with 16 bases between the two ends. The CDR3 totals 16 residues. CDR1 and CDR2 from the germline V gene are MNHEY and SVGEGT. DNA for the CDR3: TGTGCCAGCAGTTCCCGAGGGACTGCCCTCCAAGAGACCCAGTACTTC. Translated, it gives CASSSRGTALQETQYF.

V usage is TRBV6-1 and J usage is TRBJ1-5; TRBD1 agrees at 7 bases. Germline V gives CDR1 MNHNS, CDR2 SASEGT. This CDR3 is built from 16 residues. Trimming removed 5 bases from V and 4 bases from J; junction bases left unmatched: 11. The CDR3 reads CASSPMTGKVNQPQHF. In DNA, the CDR3 is TGTGCCAGCAGTCCTATGACAGGGAAGGTAAATCAGCCCCAGCATTTT.

The sample holds many counts of this clonotype. The rearrangement uses TRBV12-3 or TRBV12-4 and TRBJ1-4, with TRBD1 identical over 7 bases. V was clipped by 7 bases and J by 8 bases; unmatched bases: 7. The CDR3 sequence is 13 residues long. CDR3 nucleotides: TGTGCCAGCACTACAGGGGTGCGAGAAAAACTGTTTTTT. It is translated as CASTTGVREKLFF.

The V and J genes are TRBV27 and TRBJ2-3, with TRBD2 identical over 14 bases. The V gene end was trimmed by 6 bases and the J gene end by 4 bases; junction bases not matched to a gene: 9. The CDR3 runs 17 residues. CDR1 is MNHEY and CDR2 is SMNVEV in the germline V gene (reference sequence). The CDR3 DNA follows: TGTGCCAGCAGAAGACTAGCGGGGGGGCCAAAAGCAGATACGCAGTATTTT. This encodes CASRRLAGGPKADTQYF.